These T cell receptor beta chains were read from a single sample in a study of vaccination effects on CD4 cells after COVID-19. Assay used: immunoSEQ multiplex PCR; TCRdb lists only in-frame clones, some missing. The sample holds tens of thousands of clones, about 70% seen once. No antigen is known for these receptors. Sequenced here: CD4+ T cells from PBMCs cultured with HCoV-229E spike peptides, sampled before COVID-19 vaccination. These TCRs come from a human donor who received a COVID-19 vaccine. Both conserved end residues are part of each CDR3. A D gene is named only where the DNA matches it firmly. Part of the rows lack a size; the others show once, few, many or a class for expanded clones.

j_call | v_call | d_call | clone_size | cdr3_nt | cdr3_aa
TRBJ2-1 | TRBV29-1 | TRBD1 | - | TGCAGCGGCGACAGGGGGCGGGGGAATGAGCAGTTCTTC | CSGDRGRGNEQFF
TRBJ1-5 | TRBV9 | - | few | TGTGCCAGCAGCGTAGGTCCCAGTCAGCCCCAGCATTTT | CASSVGPSQPQHF
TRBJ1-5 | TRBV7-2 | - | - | TGTGCCAGCAGCTTATTGGGGCCCAATCAGCCCCAGCATTTT | CASSLLGPNQPQHF
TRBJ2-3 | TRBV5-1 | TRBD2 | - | TGCGCCAGCTGTTATGGCGGGGGGACGGATACGCAGTATTTT | CASCYGGGTDTQYF
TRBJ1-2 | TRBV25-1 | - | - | TGTGCCAGCAGTGACCCAGGAAACTCCGACTATGGCTACACCTTC | CASSDPGNSDYGYTF
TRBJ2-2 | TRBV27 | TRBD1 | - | TGTGCCAGCAGTGCCTCATCACAGGGGACCGGGGAGCTGTTTTTT | CASSASSQGTGELFF
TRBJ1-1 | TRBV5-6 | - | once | TGTGCCAGCAGCCGGGACCCCTCGGCGGACACTGAAGCTTTCTTT | CASSRDPSADTEAFF
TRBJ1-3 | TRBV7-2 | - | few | TGTGCCAGCAGCTTAGGTATACCAGGAAACACCATATATTTT | CASSLGIPGNTIYF
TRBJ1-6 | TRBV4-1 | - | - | TGCGCCAGCAGCCAAGATCCCCGGGGTTCCTATAATTCACCCCTCCACTTT | CASSQDPRGSYNSPLHF
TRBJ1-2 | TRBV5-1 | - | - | TGCGCCAGCAGCCAGCCTGGGGCAGCAGACTATGGCTACACCTTC | CASSQPGAADYGYTF
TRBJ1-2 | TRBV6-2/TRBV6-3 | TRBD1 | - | TGTGCCAGCAGTTACTCGGGGACAGGGGGAATATCTAACTATGGCTACACCTTC | CASSYSGTGGISNYGYTF
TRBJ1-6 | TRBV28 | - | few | TGTGCCAGCAGTTTAAATAATTCACCCCTCCACTTT | CASSLNNSPLHF
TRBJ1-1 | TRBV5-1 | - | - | TGCGCCAGCAGCGGGGCCCTACTGGGACCGAACACTGAAGCTTTCTTT | CASSGALLGPNTEAFF
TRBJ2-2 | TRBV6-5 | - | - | TGTGCCAGCACTGGCAGGGCGAACACCGGGGAGCTGTTTTTT | CASTGRANTGELFF
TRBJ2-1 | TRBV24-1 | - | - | TGTGCCACCAGTAACCAGGGTGAAACGAGGGGTGAGCAGTTCTTC | CATSNQGETRGEQFF
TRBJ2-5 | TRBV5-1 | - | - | TGCGCCAGCAGCTCAAACCCACAAGAGACCCAGTACTTC | CASSSNPQETQYF
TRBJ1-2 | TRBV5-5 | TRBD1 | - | TGTGCCAGCAGCCGACAGGGTGACTATGGCTACACCTTC | CASSRQGDYGYTF
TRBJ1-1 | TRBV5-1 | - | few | TGCGCCAGCAGCTTCGGGGATTTCACTGAAGCTTTCTTT | CASSFGDFTEAFF
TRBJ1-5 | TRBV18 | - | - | TGTGCCAGCTCACCAGACATTAATCAGCCCCAGCATTTT | CASSPDINQPQHF
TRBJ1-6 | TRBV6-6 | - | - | TGTGCCAGCAGTTACGGGGTCTTTAATAATTCACCCCTCCACTTT | CASSYGVFNNSPLHF
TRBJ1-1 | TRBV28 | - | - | TGTGCCAGCAGTTTTGGATTAATGAACACTGAAGCTTTCTTT | CASSFGLMNTEAFF
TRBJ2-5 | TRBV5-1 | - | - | TGCGCCAGCCGCCGGATGACCGCCGAGACCCAGTACTTC | CASRRMTAETQYF
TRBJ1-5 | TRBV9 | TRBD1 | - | TGTGCCAGCAGCGTTGGGACAGTTAATCAGCCCCAGCATTTT | CASSVGTVNQPQHF
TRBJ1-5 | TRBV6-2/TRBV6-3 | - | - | TGTGCCAGCAGTCCCGGGACCGGCAATCAGCCCCAGCATTTT | CASSPGTGNQPQHF
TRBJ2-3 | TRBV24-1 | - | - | TGTGCCACCGCTGGGCCCCAGGGGCTTTTGGTAACAGATACGCAGTATTTT | CATAGPQGLLVTDTQYF
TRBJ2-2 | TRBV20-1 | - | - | TGCAGTGCTACACGGTCCGGGGAGCTGTTTTTT | CSATRSGELFF
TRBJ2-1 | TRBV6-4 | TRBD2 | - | TGTGCCAGCAGCGCGGGGGGGGTATACAATGAGCAGTTCTTC | CASSAGGVYNEQFF
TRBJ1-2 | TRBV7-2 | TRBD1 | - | TGTGCCAGCAGCCCCACCGGGACAGGCGTTAACTATGGCTACACCTTC | CASSPTGTGVNYGYTF
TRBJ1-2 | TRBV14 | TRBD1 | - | TGTGCCAGCAGCCAAGAGGGGACAGGCCCCTATGGCTACACCTTC | CASSQEGTGPYGYTF
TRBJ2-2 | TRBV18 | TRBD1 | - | TGTGCCAGCTCACGAGGCGAGACAGGGCGCACCGGGGAGCTGTTTTTT | CASSRGETGRTGELFF
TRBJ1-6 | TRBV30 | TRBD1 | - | TGTGCCTGGAGCGGTCCCCGGGACAGGGGTGATTCACCCCTCCACTTT | CAWSGPRDRGDSPLHF
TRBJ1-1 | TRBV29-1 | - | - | TGCAGCGGGAAGGACAGCGGAAGTCAAGCTTTCTTT | CSGKDSGSQAFF
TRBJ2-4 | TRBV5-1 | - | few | TGCGCCAGCAGTACAGGGTCTTCCAAAAACATTCAGTACTTC | CASSTGSSKNIQYF
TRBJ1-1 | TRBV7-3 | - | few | TGTGCCAGCAGCGCCTACGGAGCTCTGAACACTGAAGCTTTCTTT | CASSAYGALNTEAFF
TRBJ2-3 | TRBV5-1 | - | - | TGCGCCAGCAGCTTGGCCGTACTGGACACACTCTCTAGCACAGATACGCAGTATTTT | CASSLAVLDTLSSTDTQYF
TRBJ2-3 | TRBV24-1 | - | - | TGTGCCACCAGTGATATTCTGGGTTCGAATACGCAGTATTTT | CATSDILGSNTQYF
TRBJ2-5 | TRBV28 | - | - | TGTGCCAGCAGTCCTGGGGGCCCCGGTAAAGAGACCCAGTACTTC | CASSPGGPGKETQYF
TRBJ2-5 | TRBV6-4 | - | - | TGTGCCAGCAGTGACTCGATTGGGGGACCCCTTAACTTC | CASSDSIGGPLNF
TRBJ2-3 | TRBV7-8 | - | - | TGTGCCAGCAGACCCCTCTCGGCAGGGGCCACAGATACGCAGTATTTT | CASRPLSAGATDTQYF